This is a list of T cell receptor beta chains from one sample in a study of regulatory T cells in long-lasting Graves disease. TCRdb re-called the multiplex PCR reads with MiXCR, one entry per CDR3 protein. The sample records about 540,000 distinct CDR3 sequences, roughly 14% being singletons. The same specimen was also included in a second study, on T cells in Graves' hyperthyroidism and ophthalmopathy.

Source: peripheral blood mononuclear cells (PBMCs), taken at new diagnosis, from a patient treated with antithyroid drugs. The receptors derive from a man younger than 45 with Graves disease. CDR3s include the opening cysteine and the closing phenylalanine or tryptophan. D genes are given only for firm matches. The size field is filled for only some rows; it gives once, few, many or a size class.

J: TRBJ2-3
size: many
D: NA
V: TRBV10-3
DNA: TGTGCCATCAGTGAGTCGGTTACTTGGGATACGCAGTATTTT
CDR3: CAISESVTWDTQYF

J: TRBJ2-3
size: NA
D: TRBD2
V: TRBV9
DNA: TGTGCCAGCAGCCCTCGGACTAGCGGGAGAACCAGCACAGATACGCAGTATTTT
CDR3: CASSPRTSGRTSTDTQYF

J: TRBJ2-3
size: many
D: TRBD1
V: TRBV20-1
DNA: TGCAGTGCTATACAGGGGAATGGAGATACGCAGTATTTT
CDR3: CSAIQGNGDTQYF

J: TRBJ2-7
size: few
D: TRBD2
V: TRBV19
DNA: TGTGCCAGTAGTATAGCGGAGCGGGGCGAGCAGTACTTC
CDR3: CASSIAERGEQYF

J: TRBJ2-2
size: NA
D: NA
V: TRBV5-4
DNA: TGTGCCAGCAGCTTTGGCAGGGGTAGCGGGGAGCTGTTTTTT
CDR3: CASSFGRGSGELFF

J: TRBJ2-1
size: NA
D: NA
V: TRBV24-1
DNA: TGTGCCACCAGTGATTACGGCTACCCTGGGGACAATGAGCAGTTCTTC
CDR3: CATSDYGYPGDNEQFF

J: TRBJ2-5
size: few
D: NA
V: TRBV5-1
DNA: TGCGCCAGCAGCTTGACCCTTGGCCTGGAGTACTTC
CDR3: CASSLTLGLEYF

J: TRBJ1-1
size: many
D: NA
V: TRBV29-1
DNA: TGCAGCGCCCCCCGGCCTACGAACACTGAAGCTTTCTTT
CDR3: CSAPRPTNTEAFF

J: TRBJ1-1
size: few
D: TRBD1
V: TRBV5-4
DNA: TGTGCCAGCAGCTTTGAGAGGGGGCGGGAAGCTTTCTTT
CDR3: CASSFERGREAFF

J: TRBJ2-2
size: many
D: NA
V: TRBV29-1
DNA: TGCAGCGCCGGACAGCCCGCGGGCACCGGGGAGCTGTTTTTT
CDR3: CSAGQPAGTGELFF

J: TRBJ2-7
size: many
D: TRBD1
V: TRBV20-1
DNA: TGCAGTGCTAGCCCCGGGACAGGGTCCTACGAGCAGTACTTC
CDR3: CSASPGTGSYEQYF

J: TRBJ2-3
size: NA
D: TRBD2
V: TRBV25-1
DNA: TGTGCCAGCAGTGCGGGGACTAGCGGGAGGTTAACGCAGTATTTT
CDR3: CASSAGTSGRLTQYF

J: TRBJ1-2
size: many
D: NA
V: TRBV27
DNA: TGTGCCAGCAGTTCCCAGAGGCACAGTTCTAACTATGGCTACACCTTC
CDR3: CASSSQRHSSNYGYTF

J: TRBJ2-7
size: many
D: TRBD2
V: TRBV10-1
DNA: TGCGCCAGCAGTTCTGGCGCTAGCGGGTACGAGCAGTACTTC
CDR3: CASSSGASGYEQYF

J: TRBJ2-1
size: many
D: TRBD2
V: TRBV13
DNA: TGTGCCAGCAGCCCCGGGCTAGCGGGAGATAATGAGCAGTTCTTC
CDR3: CASSPGLAGDNEQFF

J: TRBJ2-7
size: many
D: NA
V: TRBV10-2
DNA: TGCGCCAGCACGGCTAGCGCCTCCTACGAGCAGTACTTC
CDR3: CASTASASYEQYF

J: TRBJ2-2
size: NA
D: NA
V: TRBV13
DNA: NA
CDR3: CASSSREVDTPGSCFF

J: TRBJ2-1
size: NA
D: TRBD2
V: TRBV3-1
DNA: TGTGCCTCTTCGACTAGCCGGAATGGTGAGCAGTTCTTC
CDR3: CASSTSRNGEQFF

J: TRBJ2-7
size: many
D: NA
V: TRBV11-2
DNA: TGTGCCAGCAGCATCCCCCGGAGTCAGGGATACTACGAGCAGTACTTC
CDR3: CASSIPRSQGYYEQYF

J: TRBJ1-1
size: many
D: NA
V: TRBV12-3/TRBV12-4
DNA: TGTGCCAGCAGATCTTCCTTTATGGGGGGCACTGAAGCTTTCTTT
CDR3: CASRSSFMGGTEAFF

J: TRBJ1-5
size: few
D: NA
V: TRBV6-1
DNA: TGTGCCAGCAGAAGACGGACTAGCAATCAGCCCCAGCATTTT
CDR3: CASRRRTSNQPQHF

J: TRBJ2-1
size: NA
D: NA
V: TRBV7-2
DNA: TGTGCCAGCAGCTTAAGCGGAACAGGGCAAGATGAGCAGTTCTTC
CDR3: CASSLSGTGQDEQFF

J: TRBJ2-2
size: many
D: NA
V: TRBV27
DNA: TGTGCCAGCAGTATCATCGAAGCGGGCACCGGGGAGCTGTTTTTT
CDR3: CASSIIEAGTGELFF

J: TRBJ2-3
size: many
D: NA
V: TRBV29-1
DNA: TGCAGCGTTGCGAATGGTTTTCAGGATACGCAGTATTTT
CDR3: CSVANGFQDTQYF

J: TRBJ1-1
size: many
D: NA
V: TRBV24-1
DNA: TGTGCCACCAGTGATCCAGGGGCCAGGGGCACTGAAGCTTTCTTT
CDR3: CATSDPGARGTEAFF

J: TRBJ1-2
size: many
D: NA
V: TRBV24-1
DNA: TGTGCCACCAGTCGAGGGGCGCAGTATGGCTACACCTTC
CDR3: CATSRGAQYGYTF

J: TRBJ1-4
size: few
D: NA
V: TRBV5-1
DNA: TGCGCCAGCAGCACTCAGAGTCCTAATGAAAAACTGTTTTTT
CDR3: CASSTQSPNEKLFF

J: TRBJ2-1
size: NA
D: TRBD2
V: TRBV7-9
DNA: TGTGCCAGCACCAACCTACTAGCGGGGTCCTACAATGAGCAGTTCTTC
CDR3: CASTNLLAGSYNEQFF

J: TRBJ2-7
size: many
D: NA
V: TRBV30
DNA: TGTGCCTGGAGTTCAGGACGGTCTAACGAGCAGTACTTC
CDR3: CAWSSGRSNEQYF

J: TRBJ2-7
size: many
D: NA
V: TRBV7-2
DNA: TGTGCCAGCAGCTGGGGAAGAAGCGGGACAACCTACGAGCAGTACTTC
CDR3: CASSWGRSGTTYEQYF

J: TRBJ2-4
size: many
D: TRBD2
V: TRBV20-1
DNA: TGCAGTGCGCCTGGACTAGGGGAAAACATTCAGTACTTC
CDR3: CSAPGLGENIQYF

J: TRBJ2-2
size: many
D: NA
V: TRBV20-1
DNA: TGCAGTGCGGGACCCCCGGGCACCGGGGAGCTGTTTTTT
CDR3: CSAGPPGTGELFF

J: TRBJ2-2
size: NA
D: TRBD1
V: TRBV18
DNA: TGTGCCAGCTCACCTGGGACAGGGCGACCCGGGGAGCTGTTTTTT
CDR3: CASSPGTGRPGELFF

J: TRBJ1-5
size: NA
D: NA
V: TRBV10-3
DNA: TGTGCCATCCCCGGGGTCGCAGCGAGCAATCAGCCCCAGCATTTT
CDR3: CAIPGVAASNQPQHF

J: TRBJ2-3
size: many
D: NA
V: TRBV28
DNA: TGTGCCAGCAGTCGGGGGAGAGATACGCAGTATTTT
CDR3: CASSRGRDTQYF

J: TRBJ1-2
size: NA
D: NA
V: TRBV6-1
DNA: TGTGCCAGCAGTCAGGGTCGACTGGTAGGCTATGGCTACACCTTC
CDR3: CASSQGRLVGYGYTF

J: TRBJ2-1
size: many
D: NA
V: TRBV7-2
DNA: TGTGCCAGCAGCGAGGGTATGTATGAGCAGTTCTTC
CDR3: CASSEGMYEQFF

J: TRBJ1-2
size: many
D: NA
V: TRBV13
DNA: TGTGCCAGCAGCTTAGAGAGCCTTGGCGGCTACACCTTC
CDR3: CASSLESLGGYTF

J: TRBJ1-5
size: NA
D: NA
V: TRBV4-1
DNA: TGCGCCAGCAGCCTCACCCCCCCAACCGAGGGGAATCAGCCCCAGCATTTT
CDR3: CASSLTPPTEGNQPQHF

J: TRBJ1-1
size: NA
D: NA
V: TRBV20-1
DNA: TGCAGTGCTAGAGATGGGCTGAACACTGAAGCTTTCTTT
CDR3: CSARDGLNTEAFF

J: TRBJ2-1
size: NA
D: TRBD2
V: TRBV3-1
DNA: TGTGCCAGCAATCTGACTAGCGGGAGAGGCGATGAGCAGTTCTTC
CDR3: CASNLTSGRGDEQFF

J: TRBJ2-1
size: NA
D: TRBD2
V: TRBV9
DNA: TGTGCCAGCAGCGTAGGCTCGAAACTAGCGGGAGGGAATGAGCAGTTCTTC
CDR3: CASSVGSKLAGGNEQFF

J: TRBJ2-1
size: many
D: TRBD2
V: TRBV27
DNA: TGTGCCAGCAGTTTCACACTAGGGAGGGGCAATGAGCAGTTCTTC
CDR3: CASSFTLGRGNEQFF

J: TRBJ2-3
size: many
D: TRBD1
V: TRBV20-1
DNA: TGCAGTGCTTTCAGCGACAGGGGCAGGCGGGATACGCAGTATTTT
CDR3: CSAFSDRGRRDTQYF

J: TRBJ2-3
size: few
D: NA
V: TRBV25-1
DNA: TGTGCCAGTGGACTATCTACGCAGTATTTT
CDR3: CASGLSTQYF

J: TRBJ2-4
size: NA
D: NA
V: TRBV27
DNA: TGTGCCAGCAGTCCCTGGGCGCTTGGAAACATTCAGTACTTC
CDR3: CASSPWALGNIQYF